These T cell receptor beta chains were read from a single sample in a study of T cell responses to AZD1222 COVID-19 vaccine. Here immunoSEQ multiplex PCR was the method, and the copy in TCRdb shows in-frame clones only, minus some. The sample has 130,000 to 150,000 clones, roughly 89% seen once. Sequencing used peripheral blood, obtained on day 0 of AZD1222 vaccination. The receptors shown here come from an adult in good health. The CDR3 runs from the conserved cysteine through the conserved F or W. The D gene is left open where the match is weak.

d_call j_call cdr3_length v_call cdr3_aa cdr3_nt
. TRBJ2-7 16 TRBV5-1 CASRPETGKGAYEQYF TGCGCCAGCAGGCCTGAGACCGGCAAGGGCGCCTACGAGCAGTACTTC
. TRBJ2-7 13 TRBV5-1 CASSSGTSYEQYF TGCGCCAGCAGCTCCGGGACTTCCTACGAGCAGTACTTC
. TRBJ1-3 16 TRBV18 CASSPPWVSSGNTIYF TGTGCCAGCTCACCCCCATGGGTGAGCTCTGGAAACACCATATATTTT
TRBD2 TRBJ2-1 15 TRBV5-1 CASKVGGSTYNEQFF TGCGCCAGCAAGGTCGGGGGGAGCACCTACAATGAGCAGTTCTTC
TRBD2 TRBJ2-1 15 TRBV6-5 CASSPQTSGRREQFF TGTGCCAGCAGTCCCCAGACTAGCGGGAGGCGTGAGCAGTTCTTC
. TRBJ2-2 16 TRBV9 CASSVDSTPLSGELFF TGTGCCAGCAGCGTAGATTCCACCCCCCTCTCCGGGGAGCTGTTTTTT
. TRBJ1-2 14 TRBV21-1 CASSKGSRDYGYTF TGTGCCAGCAGCAAAGGGTCTAGGGACTATGGCTACACCTTC
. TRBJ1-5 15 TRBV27 CASSFIDRMNQPQHF TGTGCCAGCAGTTTTATTGACAGGATGAATCAGCCCCAGCATTTT
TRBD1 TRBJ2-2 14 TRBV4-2 CASSWTGDTGELFF TGTGCCAGCAGCTGGACAGGAGACACCGGGGAGCTGTTTTTT
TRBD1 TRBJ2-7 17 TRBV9 CASSVDGQGSSSYEQYF TGTGCCAGCAGCGTAGACGGACAGGGTTCGAGCTCCTACGAGCAGTACTTC
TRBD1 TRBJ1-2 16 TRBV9 CASSPDPTGGVYGYTF TGTGCCAGCAGCCCCGACCCGACAGGGGGCGTTTATGGCTACACCTTC
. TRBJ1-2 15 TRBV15 CATSRGGAPYYGYTF TGTGCCACCAGCAGAGGGGGGGCTCCCTACTATGGCTACACCTTC